This T cell receptor beta chain was captured by sequencing in a study of response to subunit inactivated influenza vaccine. Study-level points and caveats: The authors suggested that few new T cells are recruited per seasonal influenza vaccination.

Note on this clonotype: The antigen is undetermined.

TCRdb redid the calling of the RT-PCR reads with MiXCR, one entry per CDR3 protein. The sample shows about 800,000 distinct CDR3 sequences, over 20% of them seen only once. The V gene's germline CDR1 is SGHRS and CDR2 YFSETQ. Deletions cut 5 bases from V and 5 bases from J, with 16 bases between. CDR3 size: 14 residues. The sequence came from a man aged 45 to 65 who received an inactivated influenza vaccine. The chain is built from TRBV5-1 and TRBJ2-5; possibly TRBD2 for D (5 bases). This sample comprised PBMCs from blood, obtained around 5 days after vaccination. As DNA, the CDR3 is TGCGCCAGCAGTCCCCGGGATCCGAAGGAGACCCAGTACTTC. It yields the protein CASSPRDPKETQYF.